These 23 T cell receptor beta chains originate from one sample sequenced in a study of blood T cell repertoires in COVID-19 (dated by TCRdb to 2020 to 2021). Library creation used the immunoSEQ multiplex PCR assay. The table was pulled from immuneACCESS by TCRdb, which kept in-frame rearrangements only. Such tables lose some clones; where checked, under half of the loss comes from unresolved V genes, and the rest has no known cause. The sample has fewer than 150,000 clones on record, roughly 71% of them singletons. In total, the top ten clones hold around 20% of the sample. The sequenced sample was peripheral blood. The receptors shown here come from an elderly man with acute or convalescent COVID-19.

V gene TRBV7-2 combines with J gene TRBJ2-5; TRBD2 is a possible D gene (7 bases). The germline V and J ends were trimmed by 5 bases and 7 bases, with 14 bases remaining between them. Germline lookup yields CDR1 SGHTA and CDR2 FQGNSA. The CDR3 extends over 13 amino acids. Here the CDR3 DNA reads TGTGCCAGCAGCCGCTTGAGGGGGGGGACCCAGTACTTC. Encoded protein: CASSRLRGGTQYF.

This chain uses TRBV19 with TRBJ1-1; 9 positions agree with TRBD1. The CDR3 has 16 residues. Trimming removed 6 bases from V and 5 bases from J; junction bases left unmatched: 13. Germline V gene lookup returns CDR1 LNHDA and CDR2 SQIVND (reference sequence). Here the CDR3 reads CASRPLNRGRRTEAFF. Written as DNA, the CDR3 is TGTGCCAGTAGGCCCCTAAACAGGGGGCGAAGGACTGAAGCTTTCTTT.

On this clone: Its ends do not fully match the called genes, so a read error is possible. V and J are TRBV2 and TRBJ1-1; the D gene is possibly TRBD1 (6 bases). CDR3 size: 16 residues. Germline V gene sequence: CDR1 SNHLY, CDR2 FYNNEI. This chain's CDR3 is CASSEALQGQRKASAF. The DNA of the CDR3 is TGTGCCAGCAGTGAAGCGCTTCAGGGACAAAGAAAGGCTTCAGCTTTT.

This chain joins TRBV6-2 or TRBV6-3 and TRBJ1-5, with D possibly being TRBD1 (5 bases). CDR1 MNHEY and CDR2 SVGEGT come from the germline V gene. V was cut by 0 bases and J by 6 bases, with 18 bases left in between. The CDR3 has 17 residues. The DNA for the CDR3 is TGTGCCAGCAGTTACTCTGGTGTCAGGGCCCGCCGTCAGCCCCAGCATTTT. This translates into CASSYSGVRARRQPQHF.

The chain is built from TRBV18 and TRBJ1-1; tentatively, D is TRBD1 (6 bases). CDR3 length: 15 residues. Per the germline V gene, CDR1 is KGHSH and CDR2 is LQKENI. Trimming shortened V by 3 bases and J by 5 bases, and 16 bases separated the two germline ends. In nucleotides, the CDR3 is TGTGCCAGCTCACCTCGGGACATTTGGGCAACTGAAGCTTTCTTT. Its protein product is CASSPRDIWATEAFF. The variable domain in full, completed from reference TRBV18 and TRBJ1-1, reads NAGVMQNPRHLVRRRGQEARLRCSPMKGHSHVYWYRQLPEEGLKFMVYLQKENIIDESGMPKERFSAEFPKEGPSILRIQQVVRGDSAAYFCASSPRDIWATEAFFGQGTRLTVV.

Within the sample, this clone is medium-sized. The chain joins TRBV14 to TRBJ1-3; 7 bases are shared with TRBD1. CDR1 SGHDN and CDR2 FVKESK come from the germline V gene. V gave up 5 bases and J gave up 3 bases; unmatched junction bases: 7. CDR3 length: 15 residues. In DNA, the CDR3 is TGTGCCAGCAGCGGCGGGACAGAGGGTGGAAACACCATATATTTT. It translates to CASSGGTEGGNTIYF.

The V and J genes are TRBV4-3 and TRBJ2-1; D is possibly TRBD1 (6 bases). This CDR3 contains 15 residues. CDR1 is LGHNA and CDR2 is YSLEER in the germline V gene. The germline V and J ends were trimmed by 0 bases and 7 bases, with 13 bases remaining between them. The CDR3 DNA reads TGCGCCAGCAGCCAAGAAGGGGGAACGGGAAATGAGCAGTTCTTC. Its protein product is CASSQEGGTGNEQFF.

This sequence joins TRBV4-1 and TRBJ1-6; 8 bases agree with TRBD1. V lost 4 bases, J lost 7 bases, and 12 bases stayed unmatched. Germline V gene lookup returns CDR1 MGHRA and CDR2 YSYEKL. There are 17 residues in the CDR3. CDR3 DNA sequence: TGCGCCAGCAGCCTAGGGGGGGGGACAGGCTCGAATTCACCCCTCCACTTT. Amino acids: CASSLGGGTGSNSPLHF.

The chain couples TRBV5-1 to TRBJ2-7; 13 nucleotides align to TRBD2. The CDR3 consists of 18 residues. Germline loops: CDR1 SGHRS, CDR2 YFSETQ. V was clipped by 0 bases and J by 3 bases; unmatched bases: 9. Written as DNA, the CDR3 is TGCGCCAGCAGCTTGGCCCGCGGACTAGCGGGGGCTAACTACGAGCAGTACTTC. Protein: CASSLARGLAGANYEQYF.

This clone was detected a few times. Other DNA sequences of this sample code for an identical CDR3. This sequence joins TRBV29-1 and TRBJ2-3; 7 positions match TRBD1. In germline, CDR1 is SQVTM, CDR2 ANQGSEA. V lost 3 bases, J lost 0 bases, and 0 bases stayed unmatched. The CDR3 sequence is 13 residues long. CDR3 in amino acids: CSVETGSTDTQYF. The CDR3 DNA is TGCAGCGTTGAGACAGGGAGCACAGATACGCAGTATTTT.

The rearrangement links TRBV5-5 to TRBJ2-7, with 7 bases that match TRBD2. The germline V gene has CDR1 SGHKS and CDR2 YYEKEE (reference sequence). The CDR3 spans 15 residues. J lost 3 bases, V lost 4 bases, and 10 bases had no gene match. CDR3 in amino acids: CASSPRLAEHYEQYF. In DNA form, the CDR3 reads TGTGCCAGCAGCCCCCGGCTAGCGGAACACTACGAGCAGTACTTC.

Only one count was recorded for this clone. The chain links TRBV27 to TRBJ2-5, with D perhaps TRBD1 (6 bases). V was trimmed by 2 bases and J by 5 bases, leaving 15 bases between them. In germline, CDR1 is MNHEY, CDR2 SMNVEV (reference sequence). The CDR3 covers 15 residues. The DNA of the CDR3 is TGTGCCAGCAGTTTACTTGGACAGCCGAGGGAGACCCAGTACTTC. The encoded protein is CASSLLGQPRETQYF.

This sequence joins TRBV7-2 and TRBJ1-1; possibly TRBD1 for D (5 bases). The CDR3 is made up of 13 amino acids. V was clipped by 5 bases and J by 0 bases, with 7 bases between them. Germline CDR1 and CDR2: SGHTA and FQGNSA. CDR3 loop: CASSPTVNTEAFF. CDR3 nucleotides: TGTGCCAGCAGCCCGACAGTGAACACTGAAGCTTTCTTT.

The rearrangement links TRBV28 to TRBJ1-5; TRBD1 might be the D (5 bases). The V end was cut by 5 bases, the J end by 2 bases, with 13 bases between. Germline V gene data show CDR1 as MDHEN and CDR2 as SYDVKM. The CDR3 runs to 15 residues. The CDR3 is CASSLHPGGNQPQHF. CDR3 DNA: TGTGCCAGCAGTCTCCACCCGGGGGGCAATCAGCCCCAGCATTTT.

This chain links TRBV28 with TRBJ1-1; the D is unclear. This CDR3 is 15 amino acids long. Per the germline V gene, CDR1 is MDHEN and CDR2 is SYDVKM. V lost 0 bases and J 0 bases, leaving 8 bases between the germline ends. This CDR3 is CASSLWRLMNTEAFF. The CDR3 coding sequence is TGTGCCAGCAGTTTATGGCGGTTAATGAACACTGAAGCTTTCTTT.

The CDR3 nucleotides read TGCGCCAGCAGCTTGGAGGCCACGGGAGGCTACACCTTC. Its protein product is CASSLEATGGYTF. This chain connects TRBV5-1 to TRBJ1-2; D uncertain. From germline, CDR1 is SGHRS and CDR2 YFSETQ. CDR3 size: 13 residues. The V end was cut by 0 bases, the J end by 8 bases, with 11 bases between.

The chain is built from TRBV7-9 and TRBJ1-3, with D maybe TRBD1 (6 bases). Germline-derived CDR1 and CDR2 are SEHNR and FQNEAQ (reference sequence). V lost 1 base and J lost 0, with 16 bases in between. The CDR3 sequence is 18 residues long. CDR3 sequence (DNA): TGTGCCAGCAGCTTAGATGACAGGCGCTACTCCTCTGGAAACACCATATATTTT. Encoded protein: CASSLDDRRYSSGNTIYF. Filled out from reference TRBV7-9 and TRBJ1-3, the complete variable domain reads DTGVSQNPRHKITKRGQNVTFRCDPISEHNRLYWYRQTLGQGPEFLTYFQNEAQLEKSRLLSDRFSAERPKGSFSTLEIQRTEQGDSAMYLCASSLDDRRYSSGNTIYFGEGSWLTVV.

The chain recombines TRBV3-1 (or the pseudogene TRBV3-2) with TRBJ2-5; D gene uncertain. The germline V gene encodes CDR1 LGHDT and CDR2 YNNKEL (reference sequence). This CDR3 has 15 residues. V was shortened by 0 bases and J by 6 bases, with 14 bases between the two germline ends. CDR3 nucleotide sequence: TGTGCCAGCAGCCAAGAGTGGTCCCTTGGCCAGACCCAGTACTTC. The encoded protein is CASSQEWSLGQTQYF.

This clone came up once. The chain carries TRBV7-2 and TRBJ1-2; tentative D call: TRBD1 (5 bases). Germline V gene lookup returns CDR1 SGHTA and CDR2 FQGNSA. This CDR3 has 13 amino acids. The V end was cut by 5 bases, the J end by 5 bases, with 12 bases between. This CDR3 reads CASSHGGYYGYTF. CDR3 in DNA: TGTGCCAGCAGCCACGGGGGGTATTATGGCTACACCTTC.

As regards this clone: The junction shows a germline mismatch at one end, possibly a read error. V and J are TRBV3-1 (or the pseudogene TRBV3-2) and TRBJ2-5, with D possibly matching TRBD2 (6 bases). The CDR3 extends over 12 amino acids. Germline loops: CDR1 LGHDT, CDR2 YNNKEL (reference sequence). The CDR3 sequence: CASSQDQRLVDF. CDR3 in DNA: TGTGCCAGCAGCCAAGATCAACGACTAGTGGACTTC.

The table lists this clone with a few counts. The CDR3 is CASSLGGLASNTGELFF. In DNA form, the CDR3 reads TGTGCCAGCAGCTTGGGCGGACTAGCGTCGAACACCGGGGAGCTGTTTTTT. The chain joins TRBV5-4 to TRBJ2-2; 9 bases agree with TRBD2. Germline V lookup: CDR1 SGHNT, CDR2 YYREEE (reference sequence). V lost 0 bases and J lost 0; bases outside the gene matches: 3. The CDR3 is 17 residues long.

The DNA of the CDR3 is TGTGCCACCAGCAGTGGGAGGGACAGGGGCTACGAGCAGTACTTC. It specifies CATSSGRDRGYEQYF. J is TRBJ2-7 and V is TRBV15, with 10 positions matching TRBD1. Per germline, CDR1 LNHNV and CDR2 YYDKDF (reference sequence). J gave up 3 bases and V 3 bases, and 5 bases lay outside the gene matches. The CDR3 loop spans 15 amino acids.

CDR3 bases: TGCGCCAGCAGCTCAATAGTTACCGGGACACACCTTCAAGAGACCCAGTACTTC. It translates to CASSSIVTGTHLQETQYF. The genes are TRBV5-1 and TRBJ2-5; perhaps TRBD1 as D (6 bases). Trimming pared 3 bases from V and 2 bases from J, leaving 23 bases between. Germline V gene data show CDR1 as SGHRS and CDR2 as YFSETQ. CDR3 length equals 18 residues.